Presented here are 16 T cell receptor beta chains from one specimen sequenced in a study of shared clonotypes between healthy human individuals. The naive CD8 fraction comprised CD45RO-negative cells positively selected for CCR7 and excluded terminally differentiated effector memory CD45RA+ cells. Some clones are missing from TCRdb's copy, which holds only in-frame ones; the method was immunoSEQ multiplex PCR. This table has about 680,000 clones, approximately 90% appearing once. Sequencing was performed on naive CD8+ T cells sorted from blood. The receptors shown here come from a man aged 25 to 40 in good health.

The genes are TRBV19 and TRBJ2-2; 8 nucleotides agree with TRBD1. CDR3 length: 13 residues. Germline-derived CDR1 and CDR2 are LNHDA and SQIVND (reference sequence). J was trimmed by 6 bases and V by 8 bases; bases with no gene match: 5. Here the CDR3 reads CASGQGGPGELFF. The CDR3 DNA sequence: TGTGCCAGTGGACAGGGAGGTCCCGGGGAGCTGTTTTTT.

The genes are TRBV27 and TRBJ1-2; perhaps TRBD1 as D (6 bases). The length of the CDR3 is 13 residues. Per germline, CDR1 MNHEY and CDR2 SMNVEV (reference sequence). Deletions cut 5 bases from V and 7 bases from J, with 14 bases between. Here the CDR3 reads CASSLTGSSGYTF. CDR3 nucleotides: TGTGCCAGCAGTCTTACAGGGTCCTCTGGCTACACCTTC.

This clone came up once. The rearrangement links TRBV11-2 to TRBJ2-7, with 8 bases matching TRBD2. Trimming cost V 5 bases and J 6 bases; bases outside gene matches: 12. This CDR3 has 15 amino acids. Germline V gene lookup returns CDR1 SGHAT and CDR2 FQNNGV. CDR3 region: CASSEGLGRLGEQYF. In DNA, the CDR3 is TGTGCCAGCAGCGAGGGACTAGGGCGTTTGGGCGAGCAGTACTTC.

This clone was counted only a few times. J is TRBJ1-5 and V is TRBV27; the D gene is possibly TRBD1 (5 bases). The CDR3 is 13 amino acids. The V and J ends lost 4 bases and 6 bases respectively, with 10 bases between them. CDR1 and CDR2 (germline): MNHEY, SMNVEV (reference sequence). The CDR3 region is CASSSQGGQPQHF. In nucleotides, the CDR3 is TGTGCCAGCAGTTCCCAGGGCGGTCAGCCCCAGCATTTT.

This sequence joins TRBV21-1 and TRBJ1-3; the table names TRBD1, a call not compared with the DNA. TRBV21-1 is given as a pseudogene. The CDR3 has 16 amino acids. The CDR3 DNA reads TGTGCCAGCAGTCTCAGTCAGGACAGCTCTGGAAACACCATATATTTT. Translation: CASSLSQDSSGNTIYF.

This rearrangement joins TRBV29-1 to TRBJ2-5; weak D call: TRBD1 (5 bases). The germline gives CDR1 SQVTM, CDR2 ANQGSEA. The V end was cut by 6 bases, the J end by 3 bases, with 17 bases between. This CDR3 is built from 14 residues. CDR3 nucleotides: TGCAGCGTCTCGCCTTATAGGGGAAAAGAGACCCAGTACTTC. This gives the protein CSVSPYRGKETQYF.

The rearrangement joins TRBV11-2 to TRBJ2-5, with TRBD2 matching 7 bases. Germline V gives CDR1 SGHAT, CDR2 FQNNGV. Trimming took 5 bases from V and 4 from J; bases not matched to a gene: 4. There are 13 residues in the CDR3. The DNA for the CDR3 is TGTGCCAGCAGCCCCTGGGGGGGAGAGACCCAGTACTTC. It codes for CASSPWGGETQYF.

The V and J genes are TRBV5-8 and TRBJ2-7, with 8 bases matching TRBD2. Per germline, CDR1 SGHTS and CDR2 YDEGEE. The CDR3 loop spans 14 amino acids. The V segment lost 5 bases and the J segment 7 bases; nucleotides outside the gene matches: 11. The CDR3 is CASRPGTSAGEQYF. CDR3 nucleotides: TGTGCCAGCAGACCCGGGACTAGTGCGGGGGAGCAGTACTTC.

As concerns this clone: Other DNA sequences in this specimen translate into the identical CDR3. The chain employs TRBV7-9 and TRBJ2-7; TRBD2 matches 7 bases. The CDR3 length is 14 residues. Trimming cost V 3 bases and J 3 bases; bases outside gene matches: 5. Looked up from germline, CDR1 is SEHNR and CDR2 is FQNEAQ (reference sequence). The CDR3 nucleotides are TGTGCCAGCAGCTTGGGCGGGAGAAGCTACGAGCAGTACTTC. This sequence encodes CASSLGGRSYEQYF.

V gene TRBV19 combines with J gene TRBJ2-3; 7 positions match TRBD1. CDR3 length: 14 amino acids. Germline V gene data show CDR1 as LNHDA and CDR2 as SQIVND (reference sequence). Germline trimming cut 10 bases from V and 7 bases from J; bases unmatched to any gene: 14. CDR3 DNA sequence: TGTGCCACCCAGATTCCGGGACAGAGGTATACGCAGTATTTT. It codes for CATQIPGQRYTQYF.

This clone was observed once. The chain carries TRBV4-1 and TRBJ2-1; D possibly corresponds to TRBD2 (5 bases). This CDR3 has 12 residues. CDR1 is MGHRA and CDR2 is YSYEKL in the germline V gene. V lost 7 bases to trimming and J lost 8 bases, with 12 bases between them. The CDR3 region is CASTYRGDEQFF. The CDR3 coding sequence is TGCGCCAGCACCTACCGGGGTGATGAGCAGTTCTTC.

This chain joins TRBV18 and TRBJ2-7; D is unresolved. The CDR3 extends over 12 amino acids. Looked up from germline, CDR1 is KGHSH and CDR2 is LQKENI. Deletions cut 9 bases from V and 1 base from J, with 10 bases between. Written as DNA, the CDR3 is TGTGCCAGTACGACGGAGTCCTACGAGCAGTACTTC. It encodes CASTTESYEQYF.

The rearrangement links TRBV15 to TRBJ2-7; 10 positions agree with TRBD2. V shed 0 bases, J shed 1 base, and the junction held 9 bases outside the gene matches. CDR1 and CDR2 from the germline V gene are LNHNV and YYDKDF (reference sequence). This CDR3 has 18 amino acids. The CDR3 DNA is TGTGCCACCAGCAGAGAGGGAGCGGGAGGGCCTCTTTCCTACGAGCAGTACTTC. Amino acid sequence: CATSREGAGGPLSYEQYF.

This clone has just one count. The CDR3 loop is CASSLLFGFTEAFF. The CDR3 region has the DNA TGTGCCAGCAGCTTGCTCTTTGGGTTCACTGAAGCTTTCTTT. J is TRBJ1-1 and V is TRBV5-5, with D uncertain. The CDR3 has 14 amino acids. CDR1 SGHKS and CDR2 YYEKEE come from the germline V gene (reference sequence). V lost 1 base and J 4 bases, leaving 11 bases between the germline ends.

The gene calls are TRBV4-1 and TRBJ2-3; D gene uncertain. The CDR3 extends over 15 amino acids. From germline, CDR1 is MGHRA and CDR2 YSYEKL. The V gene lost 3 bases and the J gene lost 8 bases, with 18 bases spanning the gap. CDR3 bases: TGCGCCAGCAGCCATACCGGGCCCTTGAGTGGTACGCAGTATTTT. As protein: CASSHTGPLSGTQYF.

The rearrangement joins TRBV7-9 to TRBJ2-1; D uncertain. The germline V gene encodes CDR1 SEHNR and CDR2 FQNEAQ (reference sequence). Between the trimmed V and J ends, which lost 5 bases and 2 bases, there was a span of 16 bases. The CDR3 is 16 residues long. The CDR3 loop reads CASSPPIVSPYNEQFF. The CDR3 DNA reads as TGTGCCAGCAGCCCGCCCATAGTAAGCCCCTACAATGAGCAGTTCTTC. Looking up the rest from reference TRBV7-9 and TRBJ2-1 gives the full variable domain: DTGVSQNPRHKITKRGQNVTFRCDPISEHNRLYWYRQTLGQGPEFLTYFQNEAQLEKSRLLSDRFSAERPKGSFSTLEIQRTEQGDSAMYLCASSPPIVSPYNEQFFGPGTRLTVL.